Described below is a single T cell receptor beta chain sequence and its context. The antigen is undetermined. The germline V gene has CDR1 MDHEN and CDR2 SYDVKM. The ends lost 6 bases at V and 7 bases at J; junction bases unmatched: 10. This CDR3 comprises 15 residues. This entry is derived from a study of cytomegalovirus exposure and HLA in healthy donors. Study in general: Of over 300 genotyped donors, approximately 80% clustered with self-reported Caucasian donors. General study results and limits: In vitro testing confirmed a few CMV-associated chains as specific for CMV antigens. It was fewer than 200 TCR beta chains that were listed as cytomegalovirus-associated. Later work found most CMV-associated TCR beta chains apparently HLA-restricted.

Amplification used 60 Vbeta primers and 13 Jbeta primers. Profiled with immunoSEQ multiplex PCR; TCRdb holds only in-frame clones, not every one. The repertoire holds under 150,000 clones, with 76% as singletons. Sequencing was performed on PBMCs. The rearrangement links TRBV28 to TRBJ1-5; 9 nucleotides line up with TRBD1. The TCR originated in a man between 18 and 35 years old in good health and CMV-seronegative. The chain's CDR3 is CASSPQDRGRQPQHF. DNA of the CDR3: TGTGCCAGCAGCCCCCAGGACAGGGGAAGGCAGCCCCAGCATTTT. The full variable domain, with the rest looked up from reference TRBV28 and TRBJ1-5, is DVKVTQSSRYLVKRTGEKVFLECVQDMDHENMFWYRQDPGLGLRLIYFSYDVKMKEKGDIPEGYSVSREKKERFSLILESASTNQTSMYLCASSPQDRGRQPQHFGDGTRLSIL.